The 25 T cell receptor beta chains in this list originate from one sample, sequenced in a study of PD-L1 blockade in urothelial cancer. Time point meaning: pretreatment peripheral blood. Profiled with immunoSEQ multiplex PCR; TCRdb holds only in-frame clones, not every one. This table has roughly 63,000 clones, approximately 80% appearing once. Sequencing was performed on PBMCs, taken around atezolizumab (anti-PD-L1) treatment. The receptors stem from a man aged 70 or older with urothelial cancer.

The genes are TRBV5-1 and TRBJ2-7; D unclear. The CDR3 has 11 amino acids. Germline CDR1 reads SGHRS; CDR2 reads YFSETQ. V lost 1 base and J 5 bases, leaving 4 bases between the germline ends. In DNA, the CDR3 is TGCGCCAGCAGCTTGTTTAACGAGCAGTACTTC. The encoded protein is CASSLFNEQYF.

CDR3 sequence: CASSRSGAGTQYF. The CDR3 coding sequence is TGCGCCAGCAGCAGATCAGGGGCAGGTACGCAGTATTTT. This chain links TRBV5-1 with TRBJ2-3; D might be TRBD1 (6 bases). Germline-derived CDR1 and CDR2 are SGHRS and YFSETQ. V lost 4 bases to trimming and J lost 8 bases, with 14 bases between them. The CDR3 sequence is 13 residues long.

This clone was seen a few times. This rearrangement joins TRBV28 to TRBJ1-4; 8 bases are a match to TRBD1. Trimming removed 6 bases from V and 3 bases from J; junction bases left unmatched: 3. CDR3 size: 14 residues. Germline CDR1 is MDHEN and CDR2 is SYDVKM. The CDR3 sequence is CASRPGGPNEKLFF. DNA for the CDR3: TGTGCCAGCAGACCAGGGGGCCCTAATGAAAAACTGTTTTTT. Full variable domain (missing parts from reference TRBV28 and TRBJ1-4): DVKVTQSSRYLVKRTGEKVFLECVQDMDHENMFWYRQDPGLGLRLIYFSYDVKMKEKGDIPEGYSVSREKKERFSLILESASTNQTSMYLCASRPGGPNEKLFFGSGTQLSVL.

The chain employs TRBV4-2 and TRBJ2-5, with 14 nucleotides matching TRBD2. The CDR3 covers 17 residues. V gave up 4 bases and J gave up 3 bases; unmatched junction bases: 7. Germline-derived CDR1 and CDR2 are LGHNA and YNFKEQ. In DNA, the CDR3 is TGTGCCAGCAGCCCGGGACTAGCGGGAGCTGAAGAAGAGACCCAGTACTTC. Its translation is CASSPGLAGAEEETQYF.

The gene calls are TRBV10-2 and TRBJ2-1, with 7 bases matching TRBD2. Germline CDR1 is WSHSY and CDR2 is SAAADI. The CDR3 length is 14 residues. V lost 6 bases to trimming and J lost 0 bases; unmatched junction nucleotides: 2. The CDR3 region is CASRAGSSYNEQFF. The CDR3, as DNA: TGCGCCAGCAGAGCGGGGAGCTCCTACAATGAGCAGTTCTTC.

V and J are TRBV13 and TRBJ2-3; 12 bases match TRBD2. The CDR3 has 15 amino acids. The junction had 1 base not matched to a gene; V was cut back by 3 bases and J by 3 bases. Germline CDR1 PRHDT, CDR2 FYEKMQ (reference sequence). The CDR3 region is CASSLTSGSTDTQYF. CDR3 bases: TGTGCCAGCAGCTTGACTAGCGGGAGTACAGATACGCAGTATTTT.

The chain couples TRBV30 to TRBJ2-7, with D perhaps TRBD2 (6 bases). In germline, CDR1 is GTSNPN, CDR2 SVGIG (reference sequence). The CDR3 contains 13 residues. V was trimmed by 3 bases and J by 2 bases, leaving 11 bases between them. The CDR3 here is CAWRRGGTYEQYF. DNA for the CDR3: TGTGCCTGGAGGCGGGGCGGAACCTACGAGCAGTACTTC.

This chain's CDR3 is CAWSVLWDRANYGYTF. CDR3 DNA: TGTGCCTGGAGTGTACTCTGGGACAGGGCTAACTATGGCTACACCTTC. The genes are TRBV30 and TRBJ1-2, with 9 bases that match TRBD1. Germline V lookup: CDR1 GTSNPN, CDR2 SVGIG (reference sequence). The V and J ends lost 0 bases and 0 bases, in that order; junction bases with no gene match: 5. This CDR3 comprises 16 residues. The variable domain in full, completed from reference TRBV30 and TRBJ1-2, reads SQTIHQWPATLVQPVGSPLSLECTVEGTSNPNLYWYRQAAGRGLQLLFYSVGIGQISSEVPQNLSASRPQDRQFILSSKKLLLSDSGFYLCAWSVLWDRANYGYTFGSGTRLTVV.

This rearrangement joins TRBV2 to TRBJ2-1; TRBD1 aligns across 8 bases. Trimming at V came to 7 bases and at J to 0 bases, leaving 14 bases not matched to a gene. The CDR3 has 18 amino acids. The germline V gene encodes CDR1 SNHLY and CDR2 FYNNEI. The DNA for the CDR3 is TGTGCCAGCACCCGAAGTATCCAGGGGGCCTCCTCCTACAATGAGCAGTTCTTC. Its protein is CASTRSIQGASSYNEQFF.

This clone was seen only a few times. The V gene is TRBV10-3, the J gene TRBJ1-1, with D unresolved. Germline-derived CDR1 and CDR2 are ENHRY and SYGVKD. V lost 10 bases and J lost 5, with 20 bases in between. This CDR3 comprises 14 residues. CDR3 protein: CATWTSGKETEAFF. CDR3 nucleotides: TGTGCCACCTGGACGTCCGGGAAAGAGACTGAAGCTTTCTTT.

This chain connects TRBV7-3 to TRBJ2-3; TRBD2 matches at 11 bases. CDR1 and CDR2 (germline): SGHTA, FQGTGA. The CDR3 runs 18 residues. The J segment lost 3 bases and the V segment lost 2 bases, leaving 10 bases of the junction unmatched. The CDR3 nucleotides read TGTGCCAGCAGCTTAGCCCCGTCCACTAGCGGGAGAACAGATACGCAGTATTTT. Its translation: CASSLAPSTSGRTDTQYF. Using reference TRBV7-3 and TRBJ2-3 for the parts outside the CDR3, the full variable domain is GAGVSQTPSNKVTEKGKYVELRCDPISGHTALYWYRQSLGQGPEFLIYFQGTGAADDSGLPNDRFFAVRPEGSVSTLKIQRTERGDSAVYLCASSLAPSTSGRTDTQYFGPGTRLTVL.

This chain uses TRBV28 with TRBJ2-5; no firm D call. V was trimmed by 10 bases and J by 4 bases, leaving 19 bases between them. Germline-derived CDR1 and CDR2 are MDHEN and SYDVKM. CDR3 length equals 14 residues. The CDR3 DNA reads as TGTGCCATCGCGACATCCGTAAATCGAGAGACCCAGTACTTC. Residues: CAIATSVNRETQYF.

In its sample, this clone was seen once. The CDR3 DNA sequence: TGTGCCAGTAGTATTCTGGGTGGGGAGATCGGCACAGATACGCAGTATTTT. It yields the protein CASSILGGEIGTDTQYF. The chain uses TRBV19 and TRBJ2-3, with a possible D match to TRBD2 (5 bases). Germline CDR1 is LNHDA and CDR2 is SQIVND (reference sequence). Trimming pared 3 bases from V and 1 base from J, leaving 17 bases between. The CDR3 extends over 17 amino acids.

V is TRBV5-1 and J is TRBJ1-1; D gene uncertain. Trimming took off 4 bases at V and 1 base at J, with 11 bases between the two ends. CDR3 length: 14 residues. CDR1 SGHRS and CDR2 YFSETQ come from the germline V gene. The CDR3 loop reads CASSLTPSNTEAFF. CDR3 sequence (DNA): TGCGCCAGCAGCCTTACACCGTCGAACACTGAAGCTTTCTTT.

The V call is TRBV7-9, the J call TRBJ1-1, with TRBD1 identical over 7 bases. V lost 5 bases to trimming and J lost 8 bases; unmatched junction nucleotides: 8. This CDR3 region has 13 residues. The V gene's germline CDR1 is SEHNR and CDR2 FQNEAQ (reference sequence). The CDR3 loop reads CASSETGLGEAFF. CDR3 in DNA: TGTGCCAGCAGCGAGACAGGGTTGGGGGAAGCTTTCTTT.

The chain has TRBV5-4 and TRBJ2-7; 7 nucleotides agree with TRBD1. Germline V gene sequence: CDR1 SGHNT, CDR2 YYREEE (reference sequence). V lost 3 bases and J lost 5; bases outside the gene matches: 8. The CDR3 is 14 amino acids. The CDR3 DNA sequence: TGTGCCAGCAGCTCAGAACAGGGGTACGACGAGCAGTACTTC. This gives the protein CASSSEQGYDEQYF.

This rearrangement joins TRBV7-9 to TRBJ2-7; no clear D gene. Germline V lookup: CDR1 SEHNR, CDR2 FQNEAQ (reference sequence). The CDR3 is made up of 14 amino acids. V shed 1 base and J shed 1 base, with 8 bases lying between them. Written as DNA, the CDR3 is TGTGCCAGCAGCTTAGTGCAGTTATCCTACGAGCAGTACTTC. Translation gives CASSLVQLSYEQYF.

J is TRBJ2-7 and V is TRBV9, with 11 bases lining up with TRBD2. Trimming cost V 4 bases and J 6 bases; bases outside gene matches: 12. This CDR3 region has 16 residues. Germline lookup yields CDR1 SGDLS and CDR2 YYNGEE. CDR3 bases: TGTGCCAGCAGCACCAGTGGTATGACTAGCGGGACCGAGCAGTACTTC. Amino acid sequence: CASSTSGMTSGTEQYF.

The rearrangement links TRBV10-3 to TRBJ1-1; 7 bases fit TRBD1. The V and J ends lost 2 bases and 0 bases, in that order; junction bases with no gene match: 3. The CDR3 sequence is 15 residues long. Germline assignment: CDR1 ENHRY and CDR2 SYGVKD. CDR3: CAISETGDMNTEAFF. CDR3 sequence (DNA): TGTGCCATCAGTGAGACAGGGGATATGAACACTGAAGCTTTCTTT.

The gene calls are TRBV7-9 and TRBJ1-2; tentatively, D is TRBD1 (5 bases). V was cut by 5 bases and J by 6 bases, with 16 bases left in between. There are 14 residues in the CDR3. Germline CDR1 is SEHNR and CDR2 is FQNEAQ (reference sequence). The chain's CDR3 is CASSPVQGRDGYTF. The CDR3 nucleotides are TGTGCCAGCAGCCCCGTCCAGGGAAGGGATGGCTACACCTTC.

This clone turned up a few times. V and J are TRBV27 and TRBJ2-7; 8 bases are shared with TRBD2. CDR3 length: 14 amino acids. V shed 6 bases, J shed 1 base, and the junction held 5 bases outside the gene matches. Per the germline V gene, CDR1 is MNHEY and CDR2 is SMNVEV (reference sequence). Here the CDR3 DNA reads TGTGCCAGCAGCGGGATAGCGGGATCCTACGAGCAGTACTTC. This translates into CASSGIAGSYEQYF.

The chain carries TRBV5-6 and TRBJ2-5; TRBD1 agrees at 7 bases. V shed 0 bases, J shed 5 bases, and the junction held 10 bases outside the gene matches. The length of the CDR3 is 16 residues. The germline V gene has CDR1 SGHDT and CDR2 YYEEEE. The chain's CDR3 is CASSLAAGGWLETQYF. The CDR3 nucleotides are TGTGCCAGCAGCTTGGCAGCAGGGGGATGGCTGGAGACCCAGTACTTC.

This clone was found once. V and J are TRBV10-2 and TRBJ1-2; maybe TRBD1 (5 bases). Germline assignment: CDR1 WSHSY and CDR2 SAAADI. CDR3 size: 15 residues. V lost 0 bases, J lost 7 bases, and 15 bases lay in between. The CDR3, as DNA: TGCGCCAGCAGTGAGTCAGGGAGGGGACTAGGTGGCTACACCTTC. Amino acid sequence: CASSESGRGLGGYTF.

The V gene is TRBV5-8, the J gene TRBJ1-5; 7 bases match TRBD1. Trimming removed 4 bases from V and 0 bases from J; junction bases left unmatched: 4. This CDR3 is built from 15 residues. Germline CDR1 is SGHTS and CDR2 is YDEGEE. In nucleotides, the CDR3 is TGTGCCAGCAGCCCGACAGGGTCTAGCAATCAGCCCCAGCATTTT. Its protein is CASSPTGSSNQPQHF.

V and J are TRBV19 and TRBJ2-5, with D tentatively TRBD1 (6 bases). The germline V and J ends were trimmed by 6 bases and 4 bases, with 12 bases remaining between them. The CDR3 runs to 13 residues. CDR1 is LNHDA and CDR2 is SQIVND in the germline V gene (reference sequence). CDR3 nucleotides: TGTGCCAGTAGGCAGACAGGAGTAGAGACCCAGTACTTC. Translation: CASRQTGVETQYF. The whole variable domain, remainder taken from reference TRBV19 and TRBJ2-5, is DGGITQSPKYLFRKEGQNVTLSCEQNLNHDAMYWYRQDPGQGLRLIYYSQIVNDFQKGDIAEGYSVSREKKESFPLTVTSAQKNPTAFYLCASRQTGVETQYFGPGTRLLVL.